Listed below are T cell receptor beta chains from one sample, sequenced in a study of beta chain features in type 1 diabetes. Profiling relied on immunoSEQ multiplex PCR, and the TCRdb table lists in-frame clones only, not all of them. There are 640,000 or so clones in the sample; 13% occur only once, and approximately 0.022% lies in the top ten. The sample taken for sequencing was naive CD4+ T cells from blood. All receptors derive from a man aged 18-30 years with type 1 diabetes. CDR3s include the opening cysteine and the closing phenylalanine or tryptophan. Clone size, where shown, is once, few, many, or a class for clones that have expanded.

size: NA
V: TRBV30
CDR3: CAWSVQGWSYEQYF

size: NA
V: TRBV28
CDR3: CASRWTGRETQYF

size: few
V: TRBV29-1
CDR3: CSVALRLQVNTEAFF

size: NA
V: TRBV6-6
CDR3: CASSSPRLAGADTQYF

size: few
V: TRBV30
CDR3: CAWSVLRFQETQYF

size: NA
V: TRBV18
CDR3: CASSPGLTNTGELFF

size: few
V: TRBV29-1
CDR3: CSVGASPLSSYEQYF

size: NA
V: TRBV19
CDR3: CASSISDSYEQYF

size: few
V: TRBV20-1
CDR3: CSPRVTTGYTF

size: few
V: TRBV11-2
CDR3: CASSQSGKRAYEQYF

size: few
V: TRBV18
CDR3: CASSPRGHSGANVLTF

size: NA
V: TRBV6-1
CDR3: CASSELVVTKYF

size: few
V: TRBV6-6
CDR3: CASSYSRRSGTEAFF

size: NA
V: TRBV12-5
CDR3: CASGLGLASYNEQFF

size: NA
V: TRBV7-2
CDR3: CASSQQEFSGNTIYF

size: NA
V: TRBV11-2
CDR3: CASSLTPASTDTQYF

size: NA
V: TRBV2
CDR3: CASRRPGQGNQPQHF

size: few
V: TRBV5-4
CDR3: CASRTEAAGGQETQYF

size: NA
V: TRBV15
CDR3: CATSRDKVATGELFF

size: NA
V: TRBV7-9
CDR3: CASSPAARDSPLHF

size: NA
V: TRBV9
CDR3: CASSVEGARAGNTIYF

size: few
V: TRBV7-2
CDR3: CASSLGPANTEAFF

size: few
V: TRBV5-1
CDR3: CASSLEGQGGTEAFF

size: NA
V: TRBV11-2
CDR3: CASSLNSQETQYF

size: once
V: TRBV28
CDR3: CASGGGAQYEQYF

size: NA
V: TRBV10-3
CDR3: CAITGTGEITEAFF

size: NA
V: TRBV30
CDR3: CAWRGTTDQPQHF

size: NA
V: TRBV29-1
CDR3: CSVLPTRDRGLTDTQYF

size: few
V: TRBV28
CDR3: CASSSNSYVQDTQYF

size: few
V: TRBV9
CDR3: CASSTPERGGSYNEQFF

size: NA
V: TRBV9
CDR3: CASSSRVGYTF

size: few
V: TRBV13
CDR3: CASSLELAGSAQYF

size: few
V: TRBV30
CDR3: CAWSVQGGLGYF

size: few
V: TRBV7-9
CDR3: CASSLVAGNTEAFF

size: few
V: TRBV5-6
CDR3: CASSSDRGLYNEQFF

size: NA
V: TRBV30
CDR3: CAWRTPSTDTQYF

size: NA
V: TRBV28
CDR3: CASSPPGWQSTYEQYF

size: few
V: TRBV2
CDR3: CASRLTEKLFF

size: NA
V: TRBV18
CDR3: CASSPALGQGKQYF

size: NA
V: TRBV7-9
CDR3: CASSPGQDSNQPQHF

size: NA
V: TRBV4-2
CDR3: CASSQGGQGVPEAFF

size: NA
V: TRBV28
CDR3: CASSLDRVGQETQYF

size: NA
V: TRBV5-6
CDR3: CASSLVSGGDLDTQYF

size: NA
V: TRBV10-3
CDR3: CAIRASGTSTDTQYF